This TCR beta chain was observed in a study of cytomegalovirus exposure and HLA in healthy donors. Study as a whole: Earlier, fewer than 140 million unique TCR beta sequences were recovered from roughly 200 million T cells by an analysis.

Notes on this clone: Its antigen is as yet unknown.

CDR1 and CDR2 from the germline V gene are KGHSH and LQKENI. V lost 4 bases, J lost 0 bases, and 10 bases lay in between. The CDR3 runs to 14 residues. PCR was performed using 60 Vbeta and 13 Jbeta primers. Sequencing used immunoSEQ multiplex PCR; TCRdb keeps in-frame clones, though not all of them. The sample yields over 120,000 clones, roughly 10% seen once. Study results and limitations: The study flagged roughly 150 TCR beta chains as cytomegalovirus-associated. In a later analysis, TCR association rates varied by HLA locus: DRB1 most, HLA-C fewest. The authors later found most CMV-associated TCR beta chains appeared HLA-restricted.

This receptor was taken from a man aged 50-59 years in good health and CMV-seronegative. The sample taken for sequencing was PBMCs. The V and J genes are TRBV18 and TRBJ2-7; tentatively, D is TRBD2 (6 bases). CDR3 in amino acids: CASSRAGHSYEQYF. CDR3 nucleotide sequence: TGTGCCAGCTCACGGGCGGGGCACTCCTACGAGCAGTACTTC.